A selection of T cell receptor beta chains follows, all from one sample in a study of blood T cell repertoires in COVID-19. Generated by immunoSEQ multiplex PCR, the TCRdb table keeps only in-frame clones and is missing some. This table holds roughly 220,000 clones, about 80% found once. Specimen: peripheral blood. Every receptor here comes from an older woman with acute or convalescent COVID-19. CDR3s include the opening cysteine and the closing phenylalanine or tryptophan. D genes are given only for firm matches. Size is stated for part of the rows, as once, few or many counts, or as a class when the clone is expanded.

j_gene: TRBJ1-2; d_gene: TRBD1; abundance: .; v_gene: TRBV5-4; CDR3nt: TGTGCCAGCAGCTTGGAGGGACAGAACTATGGCTACACCTTC; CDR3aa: CASSLEGQNYGYTF
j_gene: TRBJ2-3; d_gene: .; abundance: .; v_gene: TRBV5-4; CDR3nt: TGTGCCAGCAGTTTCCCCGGGGTAGCCGCCGCAGATACGCAGTATTTT; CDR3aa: CASSFPGVAAADTQYF
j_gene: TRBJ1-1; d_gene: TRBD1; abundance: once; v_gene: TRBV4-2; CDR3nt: TGTGCCAGCAGCCAAGAAGGAGCCGGACAGGGAAATTCTGAAGCTTTCTTT; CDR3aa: CASSQEGAGQGNSEAFF
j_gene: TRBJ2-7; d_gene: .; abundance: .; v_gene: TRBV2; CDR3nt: TGTGCCAGCAGTGATCCCCTCTCCTACGAGCAGTACTTC; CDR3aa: CASSDPLSYEQYF
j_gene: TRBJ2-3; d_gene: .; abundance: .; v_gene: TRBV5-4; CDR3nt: TGTGCCAGCAGCTTCTCTAGCTGGGATACGCAGTATTTT; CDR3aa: CASSFSSWDTQYF
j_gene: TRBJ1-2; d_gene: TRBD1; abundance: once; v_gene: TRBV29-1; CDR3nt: TGCAGCGTGGGACAGGCAAACTATGGCTACACCTTC; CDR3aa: CSVGQANYGYTF
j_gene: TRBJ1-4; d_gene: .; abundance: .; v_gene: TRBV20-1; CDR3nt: TGCAGTGCCAAGCAGGGTGAAAAACTGTTTTTT; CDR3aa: CSAKQGEKLFF
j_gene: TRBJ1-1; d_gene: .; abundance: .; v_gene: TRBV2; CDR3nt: TGTGCCAGCAGTGCCATAACAGGGAACACTGAAGCTTTCTTT; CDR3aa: CASSAITGNTEAFF
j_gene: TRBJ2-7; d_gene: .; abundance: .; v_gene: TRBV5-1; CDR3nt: TGCGCCAGCAGCTTGGGGAACTCGGGGTGGGAGCAGTACTTC; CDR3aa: CASSLGNSGWEQYF
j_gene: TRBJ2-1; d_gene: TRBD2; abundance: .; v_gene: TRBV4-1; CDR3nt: TGCGCCAGCAGCCAAAGGGTGCTAGCGGGGTTCTACAATGAGCAGTTCTTC; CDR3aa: CASSQRVLAGFYNEQFF
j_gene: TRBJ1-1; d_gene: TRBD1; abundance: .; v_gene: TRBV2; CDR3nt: TGTGCCAGCAGTGTGACAGGGCTGGAGAACACTGAAGCTTTCTTT; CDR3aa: CASSVTGLENTEAFF
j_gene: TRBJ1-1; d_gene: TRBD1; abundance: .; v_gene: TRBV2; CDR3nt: TGTGCCAGCAGTTATCAGGGGGCGGTGGCTTTCTTT; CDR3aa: CASSYQGAVAFF
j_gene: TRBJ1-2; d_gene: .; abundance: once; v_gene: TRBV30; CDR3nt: TGTGCCTGGAGTGTACAGGCGGGCTACACCTTC; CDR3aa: CAWSVQAGYTF